This T cell receptor beta chain was identified in a study of blood T cell repertoires in COVID-19. Study at large: From the United States, Italy and Spain came samples of acute and convalescent COVID-19. PBMCs, B-cell-depleted T cells, or T cells were the source of the cDNA or gDNA that made up the material.

Original analysis: For nucleated cells, counts were estimated from reference gene primer amplification. TCRdb keeps only in-frame clones here, not all; method: immunoSEQ multiplex PCR. D and trimming were read from the DNA, whereas the V and J calls and clone size are those reported in that table. The sample records roughly 160,000 clones, more than 85% being singletons. There are 15 residues in the CDR3. The germline V gene has CDR1 LNHDA and CDR2 SQIVND (reference sequence). V shed 5 bases, J shed 3 bases, and the junction held 8 bases outside the gene matches. This clone was observed once. J is TRBJ1-1 and V is TRBV19, with 8 bases aligning to TRBD1. This receptor was taken from a man aged 18 to 30 with acute or convalescent COVID-19. The sequenced sample was peripheral blood. CDR3 coding DNA: TGTGCCAGTAGTTCTTTCAGGGGGCCGGACACTGAAGCTTTCTTT. Translated: CASSSFRGPDTEAFF.